This TCR beta chain came from a study of CD4 T cells in lung cancer. About the research overall: Blood T cells were screened for responses to candidate mutation neoepitopes. Most patients were former smokers with adenocarcinoma or squamous histology. Some patients had received nivolumab or pembrolizumab before giving blood. The study, taken as a whole, reports: Possibly, some blood-derived responses are in vitro primed naive T cells.

The ends were cut back, 3 bases at V and 10 bases at J, with 7 bases in the middle. The CDR3 consists of 11 residues. Germline CDR1 is PRHDT and CDR2 is FYEKMQ (reference sequence). Note on this clone: Its antigen is not identified.

The lung tissue was taken at least 3 cm from the tumor in the same resection. Assay used: immunoSEQ multiplex PCR; TCRdb lists only in-frame clones, some missing. Of approximately 9,300 clones detected, more than 60% appear once; the ten largest clones hold 15%. V gene TRBV13 combines with J gene TRBJ2-1; D gene unclear. The source of this sequence is a man in his 60s with non-small cell lung cancer. Material for sequencing was normal lung tissue taken away from the tumor. The chain's CDR3 is CASSFSREQFF. CDR3 coding DNA: TGTGCCAGCAGCTTTTCGCGAGAGCAGTTCTTC.